This T cell receptor (beta chain) was sequenced for a study of blood T cell repertoires in COVID-19. At the level of the study: Donors in the United States, Italy and Spain gave samples during acute or convalescent COVID-19. In each case, the material was cDNA or gDNA derived from T cells, B-cell-depleted T cells, or PBMCs.

CDR3 size: 13 residues. CDR1 is SGHTA, CDR2 FQGNSA, per germline. The V and J ends lost 6 bases and 3 bases, in that order; junction bases with no gene match: 4. Per the original data handling: Estimates of nucleated cell counts were drawn from the amplification of reference gene primers. Some clones are missing from TCRdb's copy, which holds only in-frame ones; the method was immunoSEQ multiplex PCR. The DNA was the basis for D and trimming; V, J and clone size are from that table. The table has 180,000 or so clones, roughly 85% seen once. The source of this sequence is an elderly woman with acute or convalescent COVID-19. The material sequenced was peripheral blood. The chain joins TRBV7-2 to TRBJ2-5; 7 bases match TRBD2. CDR3 sequence reads: CASRRGREETQYF. The CDR3 nucleotides are TGTGCCAGCAGGCGGGGGAGGGAAGAGACCCAGTACTTC.